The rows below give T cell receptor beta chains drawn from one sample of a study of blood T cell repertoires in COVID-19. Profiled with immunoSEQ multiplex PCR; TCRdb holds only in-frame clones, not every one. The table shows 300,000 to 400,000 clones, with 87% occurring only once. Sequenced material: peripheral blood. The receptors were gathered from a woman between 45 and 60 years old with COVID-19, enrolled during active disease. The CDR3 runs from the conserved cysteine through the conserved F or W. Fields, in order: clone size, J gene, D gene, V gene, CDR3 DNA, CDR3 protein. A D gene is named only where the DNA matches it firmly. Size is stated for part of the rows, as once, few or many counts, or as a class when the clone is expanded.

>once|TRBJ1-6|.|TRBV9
TGTGCCAGCAGCCCGGGGAATTCACCCCTCCACTTT
CASSPGNSPLHF
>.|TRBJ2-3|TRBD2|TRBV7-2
TGTGCCAGCAGCTTATCCGGGACTAGCAGCGGTGGGGCGCAGTATTTT
CASSLSGTSSGGAQYF
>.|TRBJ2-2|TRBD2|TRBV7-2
TGTGCCAGCAGCTTCTCGGGACTAGCAGGCGGGGAGCTGTTTTTT
CASSFSGLAGGELFF
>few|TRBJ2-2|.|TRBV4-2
TGTGCCAGCAGCCAAGAGGGGCTAGCGCCGGTGGGCACCGGGGAGCTGTTTTTT
CASSQEGLAPVGTGELFF
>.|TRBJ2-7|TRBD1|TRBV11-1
TGTGCCAGCAGCCCCCGGGACAGGGGCTCCTACGAGCAGTACTTC
CASSPRDRGSYEQYF
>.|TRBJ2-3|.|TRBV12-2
TGTGCAAGCTTCCGGGACGGGAGAGGGGAAGCCACAGATACGCAGTATTTT
CASFRDGRGEATDTQYF
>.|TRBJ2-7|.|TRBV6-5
TGTGCCAGGCGAATAGCGACATGCGAGCAGTACTTC
CARRIATCEQYF
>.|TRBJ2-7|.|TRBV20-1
TGCAGTGCTAGCAGTACCTACGAGCAGTACTTC
CSASSTYEQYF
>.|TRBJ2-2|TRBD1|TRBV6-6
TGTGCCAGCAGGCGACAGGGGCGCACCGGGGAGCTGTTTTTT
CASRRQGRTGELFF
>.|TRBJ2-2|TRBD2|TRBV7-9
TGTGCCAGCAGCTTACCCGGCGGGGGCACCGGGGAGCTGTTTTTT
CASSLPGGGTGELFF
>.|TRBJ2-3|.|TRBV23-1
TGCGCCAGCAGTCAAGGACGGCGGGCAGATACGCAGTATTTT
CASSQGRRADTQYF
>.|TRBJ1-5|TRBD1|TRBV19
TGTGCCAGTTCCGGGACAGAAAATCAGCCCCAGCATTTT
CASSGTENQPQHF
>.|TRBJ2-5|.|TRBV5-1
TGCGCCAGCAGCTTGGCCGTCTTCCAGGAGACCCAGTACTTC
CASSLAVFQETQYF
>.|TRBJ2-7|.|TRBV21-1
TGTGCCAGCAGCAAAAAGGGACAGGGGGCGGGAACCTACGAGCAGTACTTC
CASSKKGQGAGTYEQYF
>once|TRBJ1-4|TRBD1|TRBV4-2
TGTGCCAGCAGCCAAGACCGGGACAGGGCGGGTACTAATGAAAAACTGTTTTTT
CASSQDRDRAGTNEKLFF
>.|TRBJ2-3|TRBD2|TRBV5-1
TGCGCCAGCAGCATAGTACTAGCGGGAGAAGGTACGCAGTATTTT
CASSIVLAGEGTQYF
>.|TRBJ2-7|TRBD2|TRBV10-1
TGCGCCAGCAGTAAAGGACTAGCGGGAGTTGCCTACGAGCAGTACTTC
CASSKGLAGVAYEQYF
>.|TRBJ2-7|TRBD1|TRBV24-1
TGTGCCACCAGTGATTCCGGGACAGGCGCCTACGAGCAGTACTTC
CATSDSGTGAYEQYF
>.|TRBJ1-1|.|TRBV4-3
TGCGCCAGCAGCCAAGAGACAGCCTTGAACACTGAAGCTTTCTTT
CASSQETALNTEAFF
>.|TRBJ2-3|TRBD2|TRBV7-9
TGTGCCAGCAGCTCCGAGGGACTAGCGCAAAGCACAGATACGCAGTATTTT
CASSSEGLAQSTDTQYF
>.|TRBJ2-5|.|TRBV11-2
TGTGCCAGCAGCTTAGCAACACACCTTTTGATGGTCCAGTACTTC
CASSLATHLLMVQYF
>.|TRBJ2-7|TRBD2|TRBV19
TGTGCCAGTAGTAGGAAGACTAGCGGGAGTCTGGGGGAGCAGTACTTC
CASSRKTSGSLGEQYF
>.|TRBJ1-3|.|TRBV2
TGTGCCAGCTTTAGGGGTGGCTCTGGAAACACCATATATTTT
CASFRGGSGNTIYF
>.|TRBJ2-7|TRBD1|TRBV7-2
TGTGCCAGCAGCTGGCCGGACAGGGGGGCCTACGAGCAGTACTTC
CASSWPDRGAYEQYF
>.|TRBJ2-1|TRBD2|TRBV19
TGTGCCAGTAGTATGGCGGGGGGAAACGGTGAGCAGTTCTTC
CASSMAGGNGEQFF
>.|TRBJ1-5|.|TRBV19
TGTGCCAGTAGTATAGACCCCATCCATCAGCCCCAGCATTTT
CASSIDPIHQPQHF
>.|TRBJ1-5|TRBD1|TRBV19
TGTGCCAGTAATAGGGGACAGGGAAGCAATCAGCCCCAGCATTTT
CASNRGQGSNQPQHF
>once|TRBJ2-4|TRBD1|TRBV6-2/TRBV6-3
TGTGCCAGCAGTCTACAGGGGTCGGGAGCCAAAAACATTCAGTACTTC
CASSLQGSGAKNIQYF
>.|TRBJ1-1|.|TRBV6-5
TGTGCCAGCAGTAGAAGGGACACCTACACTGAAGCTTTCTTT
CASSRRDTYTEAFF